This TCR beta chain was sequenced in a study of cytomegalovirus exposure and HLA in healthy donors. Study observations and caveats: Researchers reported from a later analysis that most CMV-associated TCR beta chains appeared HLA-restricted. Associated with cytomegalovirus, according to the listing, were around 160 TCR beta chains. V- and J-gene trimming in TCR beta was tied to a missense DCLRE1C variant by an analysis performed later.

Turning to this clone: The antigen is unknown.

The PCR was carried out with 60 Vbeta primers and 13 Jbeta primers. The protocol was immunoSEQ multiplex PCR, while the TCRdb copy is restricted to in-frame clones and leaves out a portion. The sample yields around 130,000 clones, 85% seen once. Among the donors, all were healthy bone marrow donors. The germline V gene has CDR1 SGDLS and CDR2 YYNGEE. Trimming pared 0 bases from V and 1 base from J, leaving 16 bases between. The CDR3 spans 18 residues. The J gene is TRBJ2-2, the V gene TRBV9; D possibly corresponds to TRBD1 (5 bases). This TCR came from a woman aged 25 to 45 in good health and CMV-seropositive. Input material: PBMCs. This CDR3 is CASSVVRDGHLNTGELFF. DNA of the CDR3: TGTGCCAGCAGCGTAGTTCGAGACGGACATCTGAACACCGGGGAGCTGTTTTTT.